These 26 T cell receptor beta chains share one sample of origin, sequenced in a study of OX40 agonist ivuxolimab in advanced cancers. Assay used: immunoSEQ multiplex PCR; TCRdb lists only in-frame clones, some missing. The repertoire has 45,000 to 75,000 clones, more than 75% of them found once; the top ten carry 0.95% to 1.5%. The sequenced sample was CD4+ or CD8+ T cells sorted from blood, obtained in a trial of the OX40 agonist ivuxolimab. The receptors shown here come from an adult with an advanced solid tumor such as melanoma, head and neck, liver or kidney cancer.

V and J are TRBV18 and TRBJ1-3; D might be TRBD1 (6 bases). CDR3 length: 17 residues. The V and J ends lost 6 bases and 0 bases respectively, with 18 bases between them. Germline V lookup: CDR1 KGHSH, CDR2 LQKENI. The CDR3 is CASSYQRQELSGNTIYF. For the CDR3, the DNA is TGTGCCAGCTCGTACCAACGACAGGAACTCTCTGGAAACACCATATATTTT.

V gene TRBV5-1 combines with J gene TRBJ1-6; D is unresolved. Germline assignment: CDR1 SGHRS and CDR2 YFSETQ. V was clipped by 3 bases and J by 7 bases, with 17 bases between them. This CDR3 is built from 16 residues. Written as DNA, the CDR3 is TGCGCCAGCAGCTCGGGTCCCGACCCAGACAATTCACCCCTCCACTTT. It encodes CASSSGPDPDNSPLHF.

The table lists this clone with a count of one. The rearrangement links TRBV28 to TRBJ2-7; tentative D call: TRBD1 (6 bases). From germline, CDR1 is MDHEN and CDR2 SYDVKM. The V and J ends lost 4 bases and 3 bases respectively, with 22 bases between them. The CDR3 sequence is 17 residues long. CDR3 bases: TGTGCCAGCAGTTCTTCTTACGGTCCGGGACAAGGCTACGAGCAGTACTTC. This sequence encodes CASSSSYGPGQGYEQYF.

The V and J genes are TRBV28 and TRBJ2-1; tentative D call: TRBD1 (5 bases). This CDR3 has 15 residues. Trimming stripped 6 bases from V and 4 bases from J, with 16 bases between. CDR1 and CDR2 from the germline V gene are MDHEN and SYDVKM. The CDR3 DNA reads TGTGCCAGCAGGGGGCGCTCCCTTCTTTACAATGAGCAGTTCTTC. As protein: CASRGRSLLYNEQFF.

The chain is built from TRBV6-1 and TRBJ2-1; D could derive from TRBD1 or TRBD2 (5 bases each). This CDR3 has 13 residues. Germline loops: CDR1 MNHNS, CDR2 SASEGT. Trimming removed 4 bases at V and 4 bases at J, with 8 bases between. The CDR3 loop is CASSGDGYNEQFF. The CDR3 DNA is TGTGCCAGCAGTGGGGACGGATACAATGAGCAGTTCTTC.

In this sample, this clone turned up many times. The chain recombines TRBV19 with TRBJ2-7; 7 nucleotides match TRBD1. Looked up from germline, CDR1 is LNHDA and CDR2 is SQIVND (reference sequence). V lost 5 bases to trimming and J lost 5 bases; unmatched junction nucleotides: 6. The CDR3 spans 13 residues. The CDR3 spells CASSPTGANEQYF. The CDR3 DNA reads as TGTGCCAGTAGTCCCACAGGGGCGAACGAGCAGTACTTC.

With regard to this clone: Other DNA sequences from this sample encode an identical CDR3 as well. V gene TRBV5-1 combines with J gene TRBJ2-3; a weak D match, TRBD1 (6 bases). The length of the CDR3 is 15 residues. Germline V gene data show CDR1 as SGHRS and CDR2 as YFSETQ. Trimming stripped 1 base from V and 1 base from J, with 10 bases between. CDR3 residues: CASSLQGSGTDTQYF. In nucleotides, the CDR3 is TGCGCCAGCAGCTTGCAGGGGTCTGGCACAGATACGCAGTATTTT.

This clone was detected only a few times. The genes are TRBV11-2 and TRBJ1-1, with D possibly matching TRBD1 (5 bases). From germline, CDR1 is SGHAT and CDR2 FQNNGV. The CDR3 length is 13 residues. V was cut by 3 bases and J by 1 base, with 6 bases left in between. CDR3 bases: TGTGCCAGCAGCTTGGGGCAGAACACTGAAGCTTTCTTT. Its protein is CASSLGQNTEAFF.

V gene TRBV11-2 combines with J gene TRBJ1-4; D is unresolved. The V end was cut by 6 bases, the J end by 0 bases, with 17 bases between. Germline V gene lookup returns CDR1 SGHAT and CDR2 FQNNGV. The CDR3 covers 17 residues. The CDR3 protein is CASSQTWGPATNEKLFF. The CDR3 nucleotides read TGTGCCAGCAGTCAAACCTGGGGTCCTGCAACTAATGAAAAACTGTTTTTT.

The rearrangement uses TRBV28 and TRBJ1-1, with D uncertain. Trimming took 3 bases from V and 2 from J, leaving 1 base between them. The CDR3 loop spans 11 amino acids. CDR1 MDHEN and CDR2 SYDVKM come from the germline V gene. The CDR3 reads CASSFNTEAFF. DNA of the CDR3: TGTGCCAGCAGTTTTAACACTGAAGCTTTCTTT.

This chain joins TRBV30 and TRBJ2-5; the match to TRBD2 covers 10 bases. CDR3 length: 17 residues. Germline V gene sequence: CDR1 GTSNPN, CDR2 SVGIG (reference sequence). J gave up 0 bases and V 1 base, and 8 bases lay outside the gene matches. The CDR3 sequence: CAWSASLAGGYQETQYF. CDR3 nucleotides: TGTGCCTGGAGTGCCTCATTAGCGGGGGGATACCAAGAGACCCAGTACTTC.

This sequence joins TRBV19 and TRBJ2-3; D is unclear. Germline assignment: CDR1 LNHDA and CDR2 SQIVND (reference sequence). Between the trimmed V and J ends, which lost 10 bases and 0 bases, there was a span of 11 bases. The CDR3 sequence is 13 residues long. The DNA of the CDR3 is TGTGCCACGGCGCGTTCTAGCACAGATACGCAGTATTTT. It encodes CATARSSTDTQYF.

This chain joins TRBV28 and TRBJ2-2; TRBD2 matches at 8 bases. The V gene's germline CDR1 is MDHEN and CDR2 SYDVKM. The J segment lost 0 bases and the V segment lost 6 bases, leaving 6 bases of the junction unmatched. The CDR3 extends over 16 amino acids. In DNA form, the CDR3 reads TGTGCCAGCAGGGATCCGGGACTAGCGAACACCGGGGAGCTGTTTTTT. Translated, it gives CASRDPGLANTGELFF.

The chain is built from TRBV15 and TRBJ1-5; D remains unclear. Trimming cost V 6 bases and J 6 bases, with 15 bases left between them. This CDR3 region has 14 residues. Germline assignment: CDR1 LNHNV and CDR2 YYDKDF (reference sequence). CDR3 amino acids: CATSREAPGQPQHF. The DNA for the CDR3 is TGTGCCACCAGTCGCGAGGCGCCGGGTCAGCCCCAGCATTTT.

The chain employs TRBV19 and TRBJ2-3; 8 bases line up with TRBD2. The trim removed 3 bases at V and 6 bases at J, leaving 2 bases unmatched. The CDR3 extends over 13 amino acids. Germline V lookup: CDR1 LNHDA, CDR2 SQIVND (reference sequence). The CDR3 here is CASSIGGADTQYF. The CDR3 region has the DNA TGTGCCAGTAGTATCGGGGGGGCTGATACGCAGTATTTT.

The rearrangement links TRBV19 to TRBJ1-1, with 9 bases identical to TRBD1. The trim removed 4 bases at V and 4 bases at J, leaving 4 bases unmatched. The CDR3 is made up of 14 amino acids. Looked up from germline, CDR1 is LNHDA and CDR2 is SQIVND (reference sequence). CDR3: CASSKGQGTTEAFF. CDR3 in DNA: TGTGCCAGTAGTAAGGGACAGGGCACCACTGAAGCTTTCTTT.

DNA of the CDR3: TGTGCCAGCAGTCCAAGGACAGGATGGGGGAACACTGAAGCTTTCTTT. Translation: CASSPRTGWGNTEAFF. This chain connects TRBV28 to TRBJ1-1; 7 nucleotides match TRBD1. V lost 5 bases to trimming and J lost 1 base; unmatched junction nucleotides: 10. This CDR3 is 16 amino acids long. CDR1 and CDR2 (germline): MDHEN, SYDVKM.

The CDR3 nucleotides read TGCGCCAGCAGTAAAGAGAATTCACCCCTCCACTTT. Its protein product is CASSKENSPLHF. This sequence joins TRBV5-1 and TRBJ1-6; D not certain. V shed 5 bases and J shed 7 bases, with 7 bases lying between them. The germline CDR1 and CDR2 sequences are SGHRS and YFSETQ. This CDR3 region has 12 residues.

The V gene is TRBV5-1, the J gene TRBJ1-5; 7 nucleotides agree with TRBD1. V shed 4 bases and J 0 bases; nucleotides not matched to a gene: 4. The V gene's germline CDR1 is SGHRS and CDR2 YFSETQ. The CDR3 runs to 15 residues. The CDR3 nucleotides are TGCGCCAGCAGCCCAGGGGGGGATAGCAATCAGCCCCAGCATTTT. It encodes CASSPGGDSNQPQHF.

The chain carries TRBV30 and TRBJ1-6, with 7 bases lining up with TRBD1. J lost 8 bases, V lost 4 bases, and 5 bases had no gene match. The CDR3 is made up of 13 amino acids. Germline lookup yields CDR1 GTSNPN and CDR2 SVGIG (reference sequence). CDR3 region: CAWTGGADSPLHF. Written as DNA, the CDR3 is TGTGCCTGGACAGGGGGGGCTGATTCACCCCTCCACTTT. The variable domain in full, completed from reference TRBV30 and TRBJ1-6, reads SQTIHQWPATLVQPVGSPLSLECTVEGTSNPNLYWYRQAAGRGLQLLFYSVGIGQISSEVPQNLSASRPQDRQFILSSKKLLLSDSGFYLCAWTGGADSPLHFGNGTRLTVT.

At least ten counts were recorded for this clone. The chain employs TRBV10-3 and TRBJ2-2; D possibly corresponds to TRBD2 (5 bases). CDR1 is ENHRY, CDR2 SYGVKD, per germline. Trimming pared 6 bases from V and 7 bases from J, leaving 12 bases between. The CDR3 is 13 residues long. CDR3 in DNA: TGTGCCATCAGCGTGGACGGGATCGGGGAGCTGTTTTTT. It yields the protein CAISVDGIGELFF.

The chain recombines TRBV28 with TRBJ1-6, with a weak D call TRBD1 (5 bases). CDR1 MDHEN and CDR2 SYDVKM come from the germline V gene. The CDR3 length is 16 residues. With 4 bases removed from V and 5 bases from J, the gap between germline ends came to 15 bases. CDR3: CASSSGGGGDNSPLHF. DNA for the CDR3: TGTGCCAGCAGTTCTGGCGGTGGGGGGGATAATTCACCCCTCCACTTT. Supplemented by reference TRBV28 and TRBJ1-6, the full variable domain reads DVKVTQSSRYLVKRTGEKVFLECVQDMDHENMFWYRQDPGLGLRLIYFSYDVKMKEKGDIPEGYSVSREKKERFSLILESASTNQTSMYLCASSSGGGGDNSPLHFGNGTRLTVT.

Only a few counts were recorded for this clone. The genes are TRBV13 and TRBJ2-7; possibly TRBD1 or TRBD2 for D (5 bases each). Trimming took off 6 bases at V and 0 bases at J, with 15 bases between the two ends. This CDR3 comprises 15 residues. The germline gives CDR1 PRHDT, CDR2 FYEKMQ (reference sequence). The CDR3 region is CASRDSGATSYEQYF. The DNA for the CDR3 is TGTGCCAGCAGGGACTCTGGGGCCACCTCCTACGAGCAGTACTTC.

The table lists this clone with a count of one. V gene TRBV5-4 combines with J gene TRBJ1-3; possible D gene TRBD1, 5 bases. CDR3 length: 15 residues. The germline gives CDR1 SGHNT, CDR2 YYREEE (reference sequence). V lost 0 bases and J lost 4, with 11 bases in between. The CDR3 protein is CASSLGAGPGNTIYF. The CDR3 DNA sequence: TGTGCCAGCAGCTTGGGGGCAGGGCCAGGAAACACCATATATTTT. Supplemented by reference TRBV5-4 and TRBJ1-3, the full variable domain reads ETGVTQSPTHLIKTRGQQVTLRCSSQSGHNTVSWYQQALGQGPQFIFQYYREEENGRGNFPPRFSGLQFPNYSSELNVNALELDDSALYLCASSLGAGPGNTIYFGEGSWLTVV.

The chain uses TRBV5-1 and TRBJ2-4; 12 bases align to TRBD2. The CDR3 contains 16 residues. Trimming took 3 bases from V and 1 from J; bases not matched to a gene: 2. The germline CDR1 and CDR2 sequences are SGHRS and YFSETQ. The CDR3 nucleotides read TGCGCCAGCAGCTACGGGACTAGCGGGGCCAAAAACATTCAGTACTTC. Protein sequence: CASSYGTSGAKNIQYF.

The chain carries TRBV5-1 and TRBJ1-5, with D possibly being TRBD1 (5 bases). Between the trimmed V and J ends, which lost 2 bases and 7 bases, there was a span of 10 bases. The CDR3 spans 13 residues. Germline lookup yields CDR1 SGHRS and CDR2 YFSETQ. CDR3 in amino acids: CASSFSGEQPQHF. The CDR3 DNA reads as TGCGCCAGCAGCTTTTCGGGGGAACAGCCCCAGCATTTT.